This T cell receptor (beta chain) was identified during a study of blood T cell repertoires in COVID-19. Study-wide background: COVID-19 samples from acute and convalescent phases originated in the United States, Italy and Spain. T cells, B-cell-depleted T cells, or PBMCs supplied cDNA or gDNA.

Germline CDR1 is SGHAT and CDR2 is FQDESV (reference sequence). The CDR3 spans 12 residues. With respect to this clone: At one of its ends the junction is not consistent with the germline gene, which may arise from a read error.

Original handling: Amplification of reference gene primers was used by the study to estimate nucleated cell counts. Sequencing used immunoSEQ multiplex PCR; TCRdb keeps in-frame clones, though not all of them. Clone size and the V and J calls come from that table; the DNA yielded D and trimming. The sample yields over 200,000 clones, over 70% seen once. Sequenced input: peripheral blood. This clonotype was obtained from a man aged 40-49 years with active or convalescent COVID-19. V and J are TRBV11-1 and TRBJ1-1, with D perhaps TRBD1 (5 bases). The CDR3 DNA reads as TGTGCTAGCAGGGAGGGGAACACTGAAGCTTTCTTT. Translated, it gives CASREGNTEAFF.